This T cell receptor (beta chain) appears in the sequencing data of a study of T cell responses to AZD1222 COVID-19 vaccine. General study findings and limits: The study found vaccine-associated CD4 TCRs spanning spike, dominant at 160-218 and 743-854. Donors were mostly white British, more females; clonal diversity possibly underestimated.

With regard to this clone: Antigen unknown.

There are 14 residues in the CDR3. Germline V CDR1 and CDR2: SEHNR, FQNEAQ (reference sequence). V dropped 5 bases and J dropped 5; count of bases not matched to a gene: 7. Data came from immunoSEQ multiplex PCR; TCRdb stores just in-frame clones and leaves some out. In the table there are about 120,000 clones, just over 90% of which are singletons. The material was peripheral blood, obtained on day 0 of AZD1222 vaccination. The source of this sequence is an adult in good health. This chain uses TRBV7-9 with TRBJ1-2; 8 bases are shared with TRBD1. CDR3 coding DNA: TGTGCCAGCAGCCTGACAGGGGTGGGATATGGCTACACCTTC. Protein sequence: CASSLTGVGYGYTF.